The 30 T cell receptor beta chains given below trace back to one sample, sequenced in a study of shared clonotypes between healthy human individuals. Using immunoSEQ multiplex PCR, the repertoire was profiled, and TCRdb retains in-frame clones only, with some absent. Of about 1 million clones detected, about 77% appear once; the ten largest clones hold about 1.5%. Material: memory CD4+ T cells sorted from blood. Subset noted: CD45RA-negative fraction. The receptors originated from a man aged 18 to 29 in good health.

The genes are TRBV28 and TRBJ1-2, with no clear D. The CDR3 runs 12 residues. Looked up from germline, CDR1 is MDHEN and CDR2 is SYDVKM. V shed 5 bases and J shed 4 bases, with 8 bases lying between them. The chain's CDR3 is CASSAPGYGYTF. The CDR3 coding sequence is TGTGCCAGCAGTGCCCCGGGCTATGGCTACACCTTC.

The table lists this clone with many counts. The chain joins TRBV5-4 to TRBJ2-5, with TRBD1 as a possible D gene (5 bases). The better agreement between TRBJ2-7 and the DNA end casts doubt on the J call. The CDR3 totals 13 residues. Germline CDR1 SGHNT, CDR2 YYREEE (reference sequence). Written as DNA, the CDR3 is TGTGCCAGCAGCTCCGGACAATCCTACGAGCAGTACTTC. It encodes CASSSGQSYEQYF.

V is TRBV2 and J is TRBJ2-5, with D perhaps TRBD1 or TRBD2 (5 bases each). The CDR3 is 15 amino acids. Germline V gene lookup returns CDR1 SNHLY and CDR2 FYNNEI. Trimming removed 6 bases at V and 1 base at J, with 15 bases between. The CDR3 DNA is TGTGCCAGCAGGCGAGAGGGGATAGTCCAAGAGACCCAGTACTTC. It translates to CASRREGIVQETQYF. The complete variable domain, with remaining parts taken from reference TRBV2 and TRBJ2-5, reads EPEVTQTPSHQVTQMGQEVILRCVPISNHLYFYWYRQILGQKVEFLVSFYNNEISEKSEIFDDQFSVERPDGSNFTLKIRSTKLEDSAMYFCASRREGIVQETQYFGPGTRLLVL.

The rearrangement joins TRBV4-1 to TRBJ1-4; 7 nucleotides align to TRBD1. The V gene's germline CDR1 is MGHRA and CDR2 YSYEKL. The CDR3 spans 14 residues. The V gene end was trimmed by 4 bases and the J gene end by 8 bases; junction bases not matched to a gene: 7. The CDR3 reads CASSPGQLREKLFF. Here the CDR3 DNA reads TGCGCCAGCAGCCCGGGACAGCTTAGGGAAAAACTGTTTTTT.

The gene calls are TRBV11-3 and TRBJ1-6; D is perhaps TRBD1 (6 bases). CDR3 length: 12 amino acids. V was shortened by 7 bases and J by 10 bases, with 11 bases between the two germline ends. Looked up from germline, CDR1 is SGHNT and CDR2 is YENEEA. For the CDR3, the DNA is TGTGCCAGCAACAGGGAACGCTCACCCCTCCACTTT. Translated: CASNRERSPLHF.

The chain joins TRBV9 to TRBJ1-6, with unresolved D. Trimming removed 2 bases from V and 13 bases from J, with 13 bases in between. Germline CDR1 SGDLS, CDR2 YYNGEE. This CDR3 contains 13 residues. Here the CDR3 reads CASSVLWESPLHF. DNA for the CDR3: TGTGCCAGCAGCGTTCTCTGGGAGTCGCCCCTCCACTTT.

The chain carries TRBV5-1 and TRBJ2-4; the match to TRBD2 covers 7 bases. Germline CDR1 reads SGHRS; CDR2 reads YFSETQ. V gave up 2 bases and J gave up 7 bases; unmatched junction bases: 6. The length of the CDR3 is 14 residues. CDR3 sequence (DNA): TGCGCCAGCAGCTTATCCGGGGAGGGGAACATTCAGTACTTC. It codes for CASSLSGEGNIQYF.

Only one count was recorded for this clone. This chain's CDR3 is CASNPGQVEETQYF. The DNA for the CDR3 is TGCGCCAGTAACCCGGGACAGGTCGAGGAGACCCAGTACTTC. The gene calls are TRBV5-1 and TRBJ2-5; TRBD1 agrees at 8 bases. Unmatched junction bases numbered 11, after V lost 8 bases and J lost 5 bases. CDR1 is SGHRS, CDR2 YFSETQ, per germline. The CDR3 loop spans 14 amino acids.

V gene TRBV11-3 combines with J gene TRBJ2-2; D assignment may be TRBD1 or TRBD2 (5 bases each). This CDR3 is built from 18 residues. Germline V gene sequence: CDR1 SGHNT, CDR2 YENEEA. Between the trimmed V and J ends, which lost 1 base and 4 bases, there was a span of 19 bases. CDR3 nucleotides: TGTGCCAGCAGCTTAGGGCTCGGCCGAGGGGATCGCACCGGGGAGCTGTTTTTT. Its translation is CASSLGLGRGDRTGELFF.

This clone was recorded a few times. The V gene is TRBV5-6, the J gene TRBJ2-5; D gene ambiguous. The CDR3 has 14 amino acids. CDR1 and CDR2 (germline): SGHDT, YYEEEE. V lost 1 base, J lost 1 base, and 8 bases lay in between. CDR3 nucleotide sequence: TGTGCCAGCAGCTTGATAGGAGCCCAAGAGACCCAGTACTTC. Protein: CASSLIGAQETQYF.

The chain carries TRBV23-1 and TRBJ2-2; D unclear. TRBV23-1 is an ORF, and what it does is uncertain. The CDR3 is 14 residues long. V gave up 0 bases and J gave up 7 bases, with 9 bases separating them. CDR3: CASSQSMGNGELFF. The CDR3 DNA is TGCGCCAGCAGTCAATCGATGGGCAACGGGGAGCTGTTTTTT.

The J gene is TRBJ2-1, the V gene TRBV10-2, with D perhaps TRBD2 (7 bases). CDR1 and CDR2 (germline): WSHSY, SAAADI. V gave up 0 bases and J gave up 3 bases, with 15 bases separating them. This CDR3 comprises 17 residues. The CDR3 spells CASSESRAGAYYNEQFF. As DNA, the CDR3 is TGCGCCAGCAGTGAGTCGCGGGCGGGGGCATACTACAATGAGCAGTTCTTC.

This chain joins TRBV6-1 and TRBJ2-2, with a possible D match to TRBD2 (6 bases). This CDR3 region has 15 residues. The V gene's germline CDR1 is MNHNS and CDR2 SASEGT. V was shortened by 5 bases and J by 5 bases, with 15 bases between the two germline ends. CDR3 coding DNA: TGTGCCAGCAGTATCGATTTTGGGGGGACCGGGGAGCTGTTTTTT. Residues: CASSIDFGGTGELFF.

The CDR3 loop reads CASSPNGITHNEQFF. The CDR3 DNA sequence: TGTGCCAGCAGTCCTAACGGAATTACACACAATGAGCAGTTCTTC. The genes are TRBV7-2 and TRBJ2-1, with D uncertain. Germline V lookup: CDR1 SGHTA, CDR2 FQGNSA. The V gene lost 6 bases and the J gene lost 5 bases, with 17 bases spanning the gap. The CDR3 covers 15 residues.

This clone occurred a few times. The chain joins TRBV10-2 to TRBJ1-6; weak D call: TRBD1 (6 bases). The CDR3 runs to 15 residues. The V end was cut by 5 bases, the J end by 8 bases, with 16 bases between. Per the germline V gene, CDR1 is WSHSY and CDR2 is SAAADI. DNA of the CDR3: TGCGCCAGCAGTCCGAGGACAGCCGGGGATTCACCCCTCCACTTT. Protein sequence: CASSPRTAGDSPLHF.

The V and J genes are TRBV19 and TRBJ1-6; unclear D gene. Trimming removed 3 bases at V and 6 bases at J, with 9 bases between. In germline, CDR1 is LNHDA, CDR2 SQIVND (reference sequence). The CDR3 is made up of 14 amino acids. CDR3 in DNA: TGTGCCAGTAGTATTTTCAAGGCTAATTCACCCCTCCACTTT. It encodes CASSIFKANSPLHF. The full variable domain, completed using reference TRBV19 and TRBJ1-6, is DGGITQSPKYLFRKEGQNVTLSCEQNLNHDAMYWYRQDPGQGLRLIYYSQIVNDFQKGDIAEGYSVSREKKESFPLTVTSAQKNPTAFYLCASSIFKANSPLHFGNGTRLTVT.

This clone was picked up one time. This chain links TRBV15 with TRBJ2-2; the match to TRBD1 covers 9 bases. The germline CDR1 and CDR2 sequences are LNHNV and YYDKDF (reference sequence). Losses at the gene ends were 3 bases for V and 0 bases for J; bases not matched to a gene: 5. The CDR3 has 17 amino acids. The CDR3 DNA reads as TGTGCCACCAGCAGGGGGACAGGGTATCCGAACACCGGGGAGCTGTTTTTT. As protein: CATSRGTGYPNTGELFF.

The chain recombines TRBV5-1 with TRBJ2-1; TRBD1 matches 10 bases. V dropped 4 bases and J dropped 7; count of bases not matched to a gene: 5. Germline values: CDR1 SGHRS, CDR2 YFSETQ. This CDR3 region has 14 residues. CDR3: CASSRQGAPNEQFF. The CDR3 nucleotides are TGCGCCAGCAGCCGACAGGGGGCGCCTAATGAGCAGTTCTTC.

The rearrangement links TRBV6-5 to TRBJ1-1; perhaps TRBD1 as D (6 bases). Germline V gives CDR1 MNHEY, CDR2 SVGAGI. The CDR3 is 13 residues long. Trimming took 7 bases from V and 5 from J, leaving 14 bases between them. For the CDR3, the DNA is TGTGCCAGCACCTACAGGGTTTCGACTGAAGCTTTCTTT. It specifies CASTYRVSTEAFF.

The CDR3 sequence: CASSSPPVNYGYTF. CDR3 in DNA: TGTGCCAGTTCGTCTCCACCCGTTAACTATGGCTACACCTTC. This chain uses TRBV19 with TRBJ1-2; no clear D. The CDR3 sequence is 14 residues long. Germline V gene data show CDR1 as LNHDA and CDR2 as SQIVND (reference sequence). The germline V and J ends were trimmed by 8 bases and 1 base, with 14 bases remaining between them.

This clone has just a few counts. At the DNA level, this CDR3 is encoded by other sequences in the same sample as well. The V and J genes are TRBV11-2 and TRBJ2-1; 7 bases agree with TRBD2. The CDR3 loop spans 15 amino acids. J gave up 0 bases and V 2 bases, and 1 base lay outside the gene matches. The germline V gene encodes CDR1 SGHAT and CDR2 FQNNGV. The CDR3 sequence: CASSLSGGSYNEQFF. DNA of the CDR3: TGTGCCAGCAGCTTATCGGGGGGCTCCTACAATGAGCAGTTCTTC. Complete variable domain (other parts from reference TRBV11-2 and TRBJ2-1): EAGVAQSPRYKIIEKRQSVAFWCNPISGHATLYWYQQILGQGPKLLIQFQNNGVVDDSQLPKDRFSAERLKGVDSTLKIQPAKLEDSAVYLCASSLSGGSYNEQFFGPGTRLTVL.

This chain links TRBV4-1 with TRBJ1-1; 8 bases match TRBD1. V was clipped by 1 base and J by 4 bases; unmatched bases: 5. Germline V gene lookup returns CDR1 MGHRA and CDR2 YSYEKL. There are 15 residues in the CDR3. The CDR3 is CASSQGTGRVTEAFF. The CDR3 nucleotides read TGCGCCAGCAGCCAAGGGACAGGGCGAGTCACTGAAGCTTTCTTT.

Here the CDR3 reads CASSFPQGIVDTIYF. CDR3 bases: TGTGCCAGCAGTTTTCCCCAGGGGATTGTCGACACCATATATTTT. The rearrangement joins TRBV28 to TRBJ1-3, with D perhaps TRBD1 (6 bases). Trimming cost V 3 bases and J 8 bases, with 17 bases left between them. CDR1 and CDR2 (germline): MDHEN, SYDVKM. The CDR3 spans 15 residues.

The rearrangement links TRBV18 to TRBJ2-7, with D perhaps TRBD2 (5 bases). The CDR3 length is 14 residues. V shed 2 bases and J shed 0 bases, with 8 bases lying between them. Germline CDR1 reads KGHSH; CDR2 reads LQKENI. CDR3 DNA: TGTGCCAGCTCACCAGTGACTAACTCCTACGAGCAGTACTTC. It specifies CASSPVTNSYEQYF.

The table lists this clone with a count of one. The chain uses TRBV2 and TRBJ2-6, with 10 bases lining up with TRBD1. CDR3 size: 18 residues. The germline gives CDR1 SNHLY, CDR2 FYNNEI. V was pared by 6 bases and J by 0 bases, with 8 bases of the junction left unmatched. CDR3 nucleotide sequence: TGTGCCAGCAGGGGACAGGGGTCCTCCCCCTCTGGGGCCAACGTCCTGACTTTC. Protein product: CASRGQGSSPSGANVLTF.

CDR3 sequence: CASSSSAGRQETQYF. CDR3 DNA: TGTGCCAGCAGCTCCTCCGCGGGACGGCAAGAGACCCAGTACTTC. The chain has TRBV7-2 and TRBJ2-5; perhaps TRBD2 as D (6 bases). Germline-derived CDR1 and CDR2 are SGHTA and FQGNSA. Deletions cut 4 bases from V and 2 bases from J, with 14 bases between. The CDR3 length is 15 residues.

This rearrangement joins TRBV4-1 to TRBJ1-2, with D possibly being TRBD1 (5 bases). The CDR3 extends over 15 amino acids. Germline-derived CDR1 and CDR2 are MGHRA and YSYEKL. Deletions cut 5 bases from V and 3 bases from J, with 16 bases between. CDR3 protein: CASSTRQGADYGYTF. In DNA form, the CDR3 reads TGCGCCAGCAGCACTCGTCAGGGAGCGGACTATGGCTACACCTTC.

The J gene is TRBJ1-6, the V gene TRBV5-4, with D uncertain. This CDR3 contains 15 residues. The V and J ends lost 4 bases and 7 bases respectively, with 15 bases between them. Per germline, CDR1 SGHNT and CDR2 YYREEE (reference sequence). The chain's CDR3 is CASSPSVGLNSPLHF. The CDR3 nucleotides read TGTGCCAGCAGCCCATCTGTGGGATTAAATTCACCCCTCCACTTT.

The chain is built from TRBV5-1 and TRBJ2-5; the match to TRBD1 covers 9 bases. The CDR3 runs to 16 residues. Trimming took 4 bases from V and 4 from J; bases not matched to a gene: 11. Germline lookup yields CDR1 SGHRS and CDR2 YFSETQ. The CDR3 nucleotides are TGCGCCAGCAGCCCCAATCCGGGACAGGGAGGAGAGACCCAGTACTTC. Translating gives CASSPNPGQGGETQYF.

Regarding this clone: Within the sample, other DNA sequences also encode this same CDR3. The genes are TRBV11-3 and TRBJ2-1; D ambiguous. V lost 1 base and J 10 bases, leaving 11 bases between the germline ends. The CDR3 extends over 13 amino acids. Germline lookup yields CDR1 SGHNT and CDR2 YENEEA. The CDR3 DNA reads as TGTGCCAGCAGCTTAGGATTCGGTGGGGAGCAGTTCTTC. This sequence encodes CASSLGFGGEQFF.